This T cell receptor (beta chain) was captured in a study of blood T cell repertoires in COVID-19. Study at large: Acute and convalescent COVID-19 samples came from the United States, Italy and Spain. PBMCs, B-cell-depleted T cells, or T cells were the source of the cDNA or gDNA that made up the material.

Germline CDR1 and CDR2: DFQATT and SNEGSKA (reference sequence). The CDR3 loop spans 13 amino acids. Trimming shortened V by 3 bases and J by 5 bases, and 13 bases separated the two germline ends. In the original processing: Nucleated cell counts were estimated from reference gene primer amplification. Profiling relied on immunoSEQ multiplex PCR, and the TCRdb table lists in-frame clones only, not all of them. V and J calls and clone size are given by that table; D and trimming were obtained from the DNA. The sample holds more than 150,000 clones; 80% are singletons and the top ten take under 0.75%. The sample consisted of peripheral blood. The receptor was derived from a man in his sixties with acute or convalescent COVID-19. The V and J genes are TRBV20-1 and TRBJ1-2; D uncertain. CDR3 protein: CSASLLSGYGYTF. CDR3 coding DNA: TGCAGTGCTAGTCTATTGAGCGGATATGGCTACACCTTC.